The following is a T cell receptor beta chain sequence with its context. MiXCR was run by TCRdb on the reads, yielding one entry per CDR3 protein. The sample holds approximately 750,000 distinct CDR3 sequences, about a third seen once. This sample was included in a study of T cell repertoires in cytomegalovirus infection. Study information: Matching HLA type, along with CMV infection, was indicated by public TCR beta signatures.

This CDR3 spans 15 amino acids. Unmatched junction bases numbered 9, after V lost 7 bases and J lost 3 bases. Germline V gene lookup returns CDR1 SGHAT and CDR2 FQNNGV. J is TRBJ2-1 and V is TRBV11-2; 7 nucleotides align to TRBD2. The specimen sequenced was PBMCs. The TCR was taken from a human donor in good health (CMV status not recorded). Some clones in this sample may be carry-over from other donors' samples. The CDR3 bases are TGTGCCAGCAAATATCAGGGAGGGGTCTACAATGAGCAGTTCTTC. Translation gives CASKYQGGVYNEQFF.